The entry below gives a single T cell receptor beta chain sequence along with its context. The entry originates in a study of control samples from healthy donors and cancer patients. This table comes from immunoSEQ multiplex PCR, and its TCRdb copy is limited to in-frame clones, with some not included. Among about 25,000 clones, approximately 85% were seen once, and the ten largest hold less than 8%. Germline V gene data show CDR1 as SNHLY and CDR2 as FYNNEI. CDR3 length: 15 amino acids. V was shortened by 5 bases and J by 6 bases, with 16 bases between the two germline ends. Sequenced: PBMCs. V is TRBV2 and J is TRBJ2-2, with D perhaps matching TRBD1 (7 bases). This clonotype was sampled from a woman aged 55-70 years with head and neck cancer. CDR3 sequence (DNA): TGTGCCAGCAGTCCAGGGGGGCAGGGGGCCGGGGAGCTGTTTTTT. It is translated as CASSPGGQGAGELFF.